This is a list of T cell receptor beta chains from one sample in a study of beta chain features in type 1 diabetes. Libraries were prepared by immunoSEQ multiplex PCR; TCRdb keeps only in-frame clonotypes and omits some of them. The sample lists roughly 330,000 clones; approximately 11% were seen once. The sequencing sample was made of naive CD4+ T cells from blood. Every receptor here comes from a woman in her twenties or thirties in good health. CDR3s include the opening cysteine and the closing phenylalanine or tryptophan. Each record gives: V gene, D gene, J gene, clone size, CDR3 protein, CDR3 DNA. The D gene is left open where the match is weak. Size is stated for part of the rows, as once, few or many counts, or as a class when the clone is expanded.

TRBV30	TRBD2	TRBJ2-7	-	CAWSVSSGTYEQYF	TGTGCCTGGAGTGTTTCGAGCGGGACCTACGAGCAGTACTTC
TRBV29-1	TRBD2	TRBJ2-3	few	CSATSGSAVDTQYF	TGCAGCGCGACTAGCGGCTCAGCGGTAGATACGCAGTATTTT
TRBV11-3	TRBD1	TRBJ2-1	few	CASSYNTGGSEQFF	TGTGCCAGCAGCTACAACACAGGGGGGAGTGAGCAGTTCTTC
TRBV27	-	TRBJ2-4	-	CASSQPSGAKNIQYF	TGTGCCAGCAGTCAACCCTCCGGGGCCAAAAACATTCAGTACTTC
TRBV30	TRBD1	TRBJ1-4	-	CAWSEGADEKLFF	TGTGCCTGGAGTGAGGGGGCTGATGAAAAACTGTTTTTT
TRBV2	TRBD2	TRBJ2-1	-	CASSRLAGASEQFF	TGTGCCAGCAGTCGTCTAGCGGGAGCGAGTGAGCAGTTCTTC
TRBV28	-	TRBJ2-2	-	CASSFGGTNTGELFF	TGTGCCAGCAGTTTTGGCGGAACGAACACCGGGGAGCTGTTTTTT
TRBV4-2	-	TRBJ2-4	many	CASSQVPENIQYF	TGTGCCAGCAGCCAAGTCCCAGAAAACATTCAGTACTTC
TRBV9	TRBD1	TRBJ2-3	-	CASSVGTGVASTDTQYF	TGTGCCAGCAGCGTTGGAACAGGGGTCGCTAGCACAGATACGCAGTATTTT
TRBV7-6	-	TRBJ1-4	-	CASSKGQPNEKLFF	TGTGCCAGCAGTAAAGGACAGCCTAATGAAAAACTGTTTTTT
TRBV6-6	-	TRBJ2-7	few	CASKVSQGYEQYF	TGTGCCTCCAAGGTGTCACAGGGCTACGAGCAGTACTTC
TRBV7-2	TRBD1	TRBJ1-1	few	CASSPTGVTEAFF	TGTGCCAGCAGCCCGACAGGGGTCACTGAAGCTTTCTTT
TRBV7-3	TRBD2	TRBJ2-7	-	CASSRLAGALGEQYF	TGTGCCAGCAGCCGGTTAGCGGGTGCTTTGGGCGAGCAGTACTTC
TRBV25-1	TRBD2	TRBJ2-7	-	CASSPPLSGSSYEQYF	TGTGCCAGCAGTCCCCCCCTTAGCGGGTCCTCCTACGAGCAGTACTTC
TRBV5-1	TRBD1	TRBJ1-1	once	CASQRTGTSNTEAFF	TGCGCCAGCCAAAGGACAGGGACCTCGAACACTGAAGCTTTCTTT